The present T cell receptor beta chain was sequenced within a study of blood T cell repertoires in COVID-19. Overall study: Some COVID-19 samples were acute and others convalescent; all came from the United States, Italy and Spain. PBMCs, B-cell-depleted T cells, or T cells were the source of the cDNA or gDNA that made up the material.

The CDR3 has 11 amino acids. Germline assignment: CDR1 SGHNT and CDR2 YYREEE (reference sequence). Trimming left V 0 bases short and J 12 bases short, with 9 bases between. Per the original data handling: Quantification of nucleated cells was approximated via reference gene primer amplification. The table came from immunoSEQ multiplex PCR; TCRdb's copy has only in-frame clones and leaves some out. V and J calls and clone size are given by that table; D and trimming were obtained from the DNA. The sample holds over 150,000 clones, around 83% seen once. This clonotype originated in a man between 40 and 49 years old with acute or convalescent COVID-19. The chain recombines TRBV5-4 with TRBJ1-1; no clear D. Sequencing was performed on peripheral blood. This CDR3 is CASSLGAGTFF. DNA for the CDR3: TGTGCCAGCAGCTTGGGAGCGGGAACTTTCTTT.